One and the same sample provided the 17 T cell receptor beta chains below, sequenced in a study of blood T cell repertoires in COVID-19. Sequencing was performed with immunoSEQ multiplex PCR; in TCRdb, only in-frame clones are kept and a portion is missing. The sample carries about 170,000 clones, around 82% recorded once. Material: peripheral blood. These receptor sequences come from a middle-aged woman with COVID-19, enrolled during active disease.

The chain recombines TRBV7-9 with TRBJ1-3; D gene uncertain. The CDR3 is made up of 15 amino acids. Germline assignment: CDR1 SEHNR and CDR2 FQNEAQ (reference sequence). With 5 bases removed from V and 2 bases from J, the gap between germline ends came to 13 bases. DNA of the CDR3: TGTGCCAGCAGCCGACCGGAGTACACTGGAAACACCATATATTTT. As protein: CASSRPEYTGNTIYF.

Only a few counts were recorded for this clone. V usage is TRBV18 and J usage is TRBJ2-5; 11 bases line up with TRBD2. Per the germline V gene, CDR1 is KGHSH and CDR2 is LQKENI. This CDR3 contains 14 residues. The V gene end was trimmed by 6 bases and the J gene end by 6 bases; junction bases not matched to a gene: 6. The CDR3 coding sequence is TGTGCCAGCTCCACTAGCGGGAGCGAAAAGACCCAGTACTTC. Translated, it gives CASSTSGSEKTQYF.

The chain carries TRBV7-9 and TRBJ1-1; unclear D gene. The germline V and J ends were trimmed by 1 base and 11 bases, with 11 bases remaining between them. There are 12 residues in the CDR3. Germline V lookup: CDR1 SEHNR, CDR2 FQNEAQ (reference sequence). This CDR3 is CASSLGGGSAFF. For the CDR3, the DNA is TGTGCCAGCAGCTTAGGAGGAGGATCGGCTTTCTTT. Variable domain in full (rest from reference TRBV7-9 and TRBJ1-1): DTGVSQNPRHKITKRGQNVTFRCDPISEHNRLYWYRQTLGQGPEFLTYFQNEAQLEKSRLLSDRFSAERPKGSFSTLEIQRTEQGDSAMYLCASSLGGGSAFFGQGTRLTVV.

The chain links TRBV2 to TRBJ2-3; TRBD2 is a possible D gene (6 bases). From germline, CDR1 is SNHLY and CDR2 FYNNEI. Trimming cost V 6 bases and J 1 base, with 11 bases left between them. The CDR3 covers 14 residues. The DNA of the CDR3 is TGTGCCAGCAGGCGGGACCCCGGCACAGATACGCAGTATTTT. Translated, it gives CASRRDPGTDTQYF.

The chain joins TRBV6-1 to TRBJ2-1, with D possibly TRBD2 on 5 matching bases. Per the germline V gene, CDR1 is MNHNS and CDR2 is SASEGT. This CDR3 has 16 residues. Trimming cost V 2 bases and J 1 base, with 12 bases left between them. CDR3 nucleotides: TGTGCCAGCAGTGAACGGGGTTTCAGGTCCTACAATGAGCAGTTCTTC. It specifies CASSERGFRSYNEQFF.

This clone has only a few counts. V usage is TRBV19 and J usage is TRBJ2-3, with TRBD2 as a possible D gene (5 bases). Germline lookup yields CDR1 LNHDA and CDR2 SQIVND (reference sequence). Trimming took 4 bases from V and 4 from J, leaving 6 bases between them. The CDR3 covers 12 residues. The CDR3 here is CASSTLADTQYF. The CDR3 DNA reads TGTGCCAGTAGTACACTAGCAGATACGCAGTATTTT.

The J gene is TRBJ2-4, the V gene TRBV19, with 10 bases matching TRBD1. The CDR3 consists of 14 residues. In germline, CDR1 is LNHDA, CDR2 SQIVND (reference sequence). V lost 9 bases and J lost 5; bases outside the gene matches: 7. The CDR3 DNA reads TGTGCCAGCCAAGACAGGGGGCGGGAAAACATTCAGTACTTC. It specifies CASQDRGRENIQYF.

The V gene is TRBV28, the J gene TRBJ1-1; weak D call: TRBD1 (6 bases). Germline lookup yields CDR1 MDHEN and CDR2 SYDVKM. The V gene lost 7 bases and the J gene lost 11 bases, with 20 bases spanning the gap. CDR3 length equals 13 residues. This CDR3 is CASILKVRGHAFF. The CDR3 DNA follows: TGTGCCAGCATCCTTAAGGTCAGGGGTCACGCTTTCTTT. Drawing the rest from reference TRBV28 and TRBJ1-1, the complete variable domain is DVKVTQSSRYLVKRTGEKVFLECVQDMDHENMFWYRQDPGLGLRLIYFSYDVKMKEKGDIPEGYSVSREKKERFSLILESASTNQTSMYLCASILKVRGHAFFGQGTRLTVV.

V usage is TRBV19 and J usage is TRBJ2-1, with 11 bases matching TRBD2. Germline trimming cut 3 bases from V and 0 bases from J; bases unmatched to any gene: 7. The CDR3 contains 18 residues. From germline, CDR1 is LNHDA and CDR2 SQIVND (reference sequence). CDR3 nucleotide sequence: TGTGCCAGTAGTATTGGTAGCGGGGGGGTTAGCTCCTACAATGAGCAGTTCTTC. The encoded protein is CASSIGSGGVSSYNEQFF.

V gene TRBV6-5 combines with J gene TRBJ1-3; D gene unclear. V was cut by 6 bases and J by 1 base, with 4 bases left in between. Germline assignment: CDR1 MNHEY and CDR2 SVGAGI. This CDR3 has 12 residues. The DNA of the CDR3 is TGTGCCAGCAGGGAGTCTGGAAACACCATATATTTT. Translated, it gives CASRESGNTIYF.

This clone has only one observation. The chain recombines TRBV28 with TRBJ2-7, with D perhaps matching TRBD2 (6 bases). Germline lookup yields CDR1 MDHEN and CDR2 SYDVKM. V gave up 6 bases and J gave up 1 base, with 7 bases separating them. The CDR3 loop spans 12 amino acids. The CDR3 here is CASSRGSYEQYV. The CDR3 region has the DNA TGTGCCAGCAGCCGGGGGTCCTACGAGCAGTACGTC.

The table lists this clone with a few counts. Other DNA variants within this sample encode the same CDR3. This chain joins TRBV2 and TRBJ2-5; 10 bases align to TRBD2. V lost 1 base to trimming and J lost 5 bases; unmatched junction nucleotides: 1. Germline loops: CDR1 SNHLY, CDR2 FYNNEI. The CDR3 totals 14 residues. The DNA for the CDR3 is TGTGCCAGCAGTGAAGTAGCGGGGGGTGAGACCCAGTACTTC. This encodes CASSEVAGGETQYF.

V usage is TRBV4-2 and J usage is TRBJ2-1; 9 positions match TRBD2. V trimming: 6 bases; J trimming: 6 bases; junction bases outside the gene matches: 9. CDR1 is LGHNA and CDR2 is YNFKEQ in the germline V gene. The CDR3 covers 15 residues. The DNA of the CDR3 is TGTGCCAGCAGTAGTGGGCGGGAGGGCCGCAATGAGCAGTTCTTC. This sequence encodes CASSSGREGRNEQFF.

The chain carries TRBV4-1 and TRBJ1-2; 8 bases are shared with TRBD1. After removal of 1 base from V and 1 base from J, the junction contained 2 bases not matched to a gene. Per the germline V gene, CDR1 is MGHRA and CDR2 is YSYEKL. The CDR3 runs to 15 residues. CDR3 DNA: TGCGCCAGCAGCCAAGGCAGGGGGCTTAACTATGGCTACACCTTC. It translates to CASSQGRGLNYGYTF.

The J gene is TRBJ1-4, the V gene TRBV7-9, with TRBD1 matching over 9 bases. CDR3 length: 16 amino acids. The V segment lost 2 bases and the J segment 4 bases; nucleotides outside the gene matches: 5. From germline, CDR1 is SEHNR and CDR2 FQNEAQ (reference sequence). As DNA, the CDR3 is TGTGCCAGCAGCTTAACAGGACAGGGGCTTAATGAAAAACTGTTTTTT. Translation: CASSLTGQGLNEKLFF.

This chain connects TRBV5-5 to TRBJ1-1, with a possible D match to TRBD1 (6 bases). The germline V gene has CDR1 SGHKS and CDR2 YYEKEE (reference sequence). The V end was cut by 2 bases, the J end by 5 bases, with 16 bases between. The CDR3 extends over 15 amino acids. The chain's CDR3 is CASSFRQEPGTEAFF. CDR3 coding DNA: TGTGCCAGCAGCTTCAGACAGGAACCGGGGACTGAAGCTTTCTTT.

The gene calls are TRBV19 and TRBJ2-2, with 12 bases matching TRBD2. CDR1 and CDR2 from the germline V gene are LNHDA and SQIVND (reference sequence). V shed 3 bases and J 2 bases; nucleotides not matched to a gene: 7. The CDR3 loop spans 18 amino acids. The CDR3, as DNA: TGTGCCAGTAGTATCCCACTCGGACTAGCGGGAAACACCGGGGAGCTGTTTTTT. This gives the protein CASSIPLGLAGNTGELFF.